This TCR beta chain was captured by sequencing in a study of post-analysis software for immune sequencing data. Unique-molecular-identifier-tagged TCR beta cDNA libraries were used. Using its own MiXCR run on the PCR reads, TCRdb lists one record per CDR3 protein. Counted here are about 460,000 distinct CDR3 sequences, 45% occurring once; the ten biggest clones make up about 12%. Details on this clonotype: The antigen remains undetermined.

Germline V gene sequence: CDR1 DFQATT, CDR2 SNEGSKA (reference sequence). With V trimmed by 3 bases and J by 4 bases, 8 bases remained unmatched. The CDR3 spans 14 residues. Study results and caveats: About five TRBV segments were more frequent in patients than controls; TRBV5-6, TRBV5-1 and TRBV20-1 belonged to this group. Batch-matched samples strongly co-clustered by F measure.

The chain employs TRBV20-1 and TRBJ1-2, with 7 bases lining up with TRBD1. Input material: blood. The TCR comes from a girl aged 5-17 years with multiple sclerosis. This chain's CDR3 is CSASRQGSFYGYTF. The CDR3 DNA is TGCAGTGCTAGCCGACAGGGTTCTTTCTATGGCTACACCTTC.